The sample holds many counts of the clone carrying this T cell receptor beta chain. The antigen is undetermined. This record comes from a study of read filtering for tumor transcriptome and immune sequencing. On the study more broadly: R-ISS stage counts were eight or nine for I, about 15 for II, about seven for III. Points from the study as a whole: RNA-seq captured clonotypes less deeply and reliably than IR-seq. Single-read clonotypes: roughly 80% of IR-seq clonotypes (roughly 4% of reads), around three quarters of RNA-seq clonotypes (44.6% of reads).

This CDR3 has 13 residues. From germline, CDR1 is KGHSH and CDR2 LQKENI. V lost 3 bases to trimming and J lost 5 bases, with 10 bases between them. This library used approximately 0.4 ug RNA and molecular barcoded adaptors spanning alpha/delta and beta/gamma chains. TCRdb redid the calling of the reads with MiXCR, one entry per CDR3 protein. The data show 35,000 to 40,000 distinct CDR3 sequences, roughly an eighth seen once. Source material: a population of CD138-negative cells sorted from bone marrow. The TCR originated in a donor at least 40 years old with multiple myeloma. This sequence joins TRBV18 and TRBJ2-5; D not certain. The CDR3 sequence: CASSPYEQETQYF. In nucleotides, the CDR3 is TGTGCCAGCTCACCGTATGAACAGGAGACCCAGTACTTC.